This paragraph covers one T cell receptor beta chain sequence. Its antigen is currently unknown. It was with random hexamers that roughly 0.5 to 1 ug RNA was reverse transcribed. An immunoSEQ multiplex PCR amplified TCR beta CDR3 over 54 Vbeta and 13 Jbeta. From the immunoSEQ multiplex PCR reads, TCRdb called clonotypes with MiXCR, one entry per CDR3 protein. The sample consists of a few hundred thousand distinct CDR3 sequences, approximately 85% of them appearing once. Sequencing of TCR beta was carried out in blood CD8+ and CD4+ T cells. The patients who served as multiple sclerosis controls were treatment-naive and had stable or active relapsing-remitting disease that fulfilled the revised McDonald criteria. There are 16 residues in the CDR3. Germline V lookup: CDR1 SGHRS, CDR2 YFSETQ. Trimming took 4 bases from V and 0 from J, leaving 16 bases between them. This sample is drawn from a study of CD8 T cells in Susac syndrome. Findings and caveats of the study: As acknowledged by the study, its TCR sequencing and HLA analysis included a relatively small number of individuals.

What was sequenced was CD8+ T cells from PBMCs. The chain links TRBV5-1 to TRBJ1-1; D is unresolved. This receptor was identified in a human donor with multiple sclerosis. The CDR3: CASSPGYEAMNTEAFF. Written as DNA, the CDR3 is TGCGCCAGCAGCCCGGGTTATGAAGCCATGAACACTGAAGCTTTCTTT.